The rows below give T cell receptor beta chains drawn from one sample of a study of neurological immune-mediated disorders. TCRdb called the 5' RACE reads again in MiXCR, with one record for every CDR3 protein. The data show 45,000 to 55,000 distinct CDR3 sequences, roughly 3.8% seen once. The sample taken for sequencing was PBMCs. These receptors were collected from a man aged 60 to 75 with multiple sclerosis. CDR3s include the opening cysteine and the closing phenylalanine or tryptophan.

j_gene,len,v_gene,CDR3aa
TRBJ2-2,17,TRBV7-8,CASSLTMWDRRTGELFF
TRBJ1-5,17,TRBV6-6,CASSPPTRGRSNQPQHF
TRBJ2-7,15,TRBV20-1,CSARESLAGNYEQYF
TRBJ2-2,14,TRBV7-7,CASSPRSVTGELFF
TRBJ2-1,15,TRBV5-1,CASSLAAGGPDEQFF
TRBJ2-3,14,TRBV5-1,CASSLVGSTDTQYF
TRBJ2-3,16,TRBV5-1,CASSGSASSHTDTQYF
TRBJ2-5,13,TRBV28,CASSIGIQETQYF
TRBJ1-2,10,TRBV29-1,CSVVGDGYTF
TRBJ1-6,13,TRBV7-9,CASSLTFGRSVHF
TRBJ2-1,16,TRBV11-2,CASSLVLSGGNNEKFF
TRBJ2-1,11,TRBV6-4,CASSDFAEQFF
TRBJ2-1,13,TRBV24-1,CATSDPEGTQQFF
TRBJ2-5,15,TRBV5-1,CASSLGSSGKETQYF
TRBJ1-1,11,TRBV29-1,CSGTGSTEAFF
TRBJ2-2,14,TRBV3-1,CASSRVEGAGELFF
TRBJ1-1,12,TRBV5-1,CASSSDRVSAFF
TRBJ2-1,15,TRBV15,CATSGGRQGWGEQFF
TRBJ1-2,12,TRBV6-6,CASRSRDYGYTF
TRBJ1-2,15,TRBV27,CASSSLPTVNYGYTF
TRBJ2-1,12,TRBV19,CASSGLNNEQFF
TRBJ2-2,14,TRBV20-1,CSARDSGSSGELFF
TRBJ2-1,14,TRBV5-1,CASRAGAGNDEQFF
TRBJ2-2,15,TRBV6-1,CASAGTSGSTGELFF
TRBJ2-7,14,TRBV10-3,CAISEFAVSYEQYF
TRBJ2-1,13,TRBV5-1,CASTRAGYNEQFF
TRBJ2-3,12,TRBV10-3,CATSGGTDTQYF
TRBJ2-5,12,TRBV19,CASSIIGETQYF
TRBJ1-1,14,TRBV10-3,CAISETGGFAEAFF
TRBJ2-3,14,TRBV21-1,CASSACLITDTQYF
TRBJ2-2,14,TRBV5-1,CASSLGMDTGELFF
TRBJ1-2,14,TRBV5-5,CASSLTGKAYGYTF
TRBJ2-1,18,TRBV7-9,CASSLESAQGAILYEQFF
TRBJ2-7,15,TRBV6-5,CASSDLAGWSYEQYF
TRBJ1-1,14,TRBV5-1,CASRSGQGAPEAFF
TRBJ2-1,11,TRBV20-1,CSASTNNEQFF
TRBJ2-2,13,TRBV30,CAWSQLATGELFF
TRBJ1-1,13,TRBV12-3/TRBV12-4,CASSLTMNTEAFF
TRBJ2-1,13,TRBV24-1,CATRSGGLNEQFF
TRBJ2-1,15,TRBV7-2,CASSLSASSYNEQFF
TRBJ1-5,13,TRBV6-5,CASSLVSNQPQHF
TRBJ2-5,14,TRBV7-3,CASSPTSGVETQYF
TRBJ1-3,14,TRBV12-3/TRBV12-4,CASSTLVSGNTIYF
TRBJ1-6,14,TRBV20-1,CSAEFQGLNSPLHF
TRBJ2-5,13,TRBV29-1,CSAERDRKETQYF
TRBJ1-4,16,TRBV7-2,CASSLSAGGRPEKLFF
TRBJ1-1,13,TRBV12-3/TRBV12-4,CASSLRTGTEAFF